These 10 T cell receptor beta chains came from one sample sequenced in a study of blood T cell repertoires in COVID-19. Produced via immunoSEQ multiplex PCR; TCRdb's table is partial and in-frame only. This sample carries roughly 38,000 clones, 86% of them seen once, and the ten largest clones take approximately 19%. The specimen sequenced was peripheral blood. The receptors here all came from a man aged 50 or older in a cohort sampled during active COVID-19.

The genes are TRBV7-9 and TRBJ2-1, with 7 bases aligning to TRBD2. The CDR3 totals 16 residues. J gave up 4 bases and V 5 bases, and 11 bases lay outside the gene matches. Germline V gives CDR1 SEHNR, CDR2 FQNEAQ (reference sequence). The chain's CDR3 is CASSPAGGKHYNEQFF. For the CDR3, the DNA is TGTGCCAGCAGCCCCGCCGGGGGGAAGCATTACAATGAGCAGTTCTTC. The full variable domain, rest sourced from reference TRBV7-9 and TRBJ2-1, is DTGVSQNPRHKITKRGQNVTFRCDPISEHNRLYWYRQTLGQGPEFLTYFQNEAQLEKSRLLSDRFSAERPKGSFSTLEIQRTEQGDSAMYLCASSPAGGKHYNEQFFGPGTRLTVL.

The chain joins TRBV9 to TRBJ1-5; 9 nucleotides agree with TRBD1. V was pared by 3 bases and J by 6 bases, with 4 bases of the junction left unmatched. Germline values: CDR1 SGDLS, CDR2 YYNGEE. CDR3 length equals 14 residues. The CDR3 protein is CASSAGTGSQPQHF. The DNA of the CDR3 is TGTGCCAGCAGCGCCGGGACAGGGAGTCAGCCCCAGCATTTT.

The V and J genes are TRBV7-8 and TRBJ1-1; 9 nucleotides agree with TRBD1. Germline V lookup: CDR1 SGHVS, CDR2 FQNEAQ. The CDR3 contains 15 residues. J lost 4 bases, V lost 5 bases, and 8 bases had no gene match. The CDR3 region has the DNA TGTGCCAGCAGCCTGATACAGGGGGCCTTCACTGAAGCTTTCTTT. Protein: CASSLIQGAFTEAFF.

The rearrangement uses TRBV5-5 and TRBJ1-2; TRBD1 aligns across 9 bases. J gave up 0 bases and V 3 bases, and 3 bases lay outside the gene matches. CDR3 length: 15 residues. Germline lookup yields CDR1 SGHKS and CDR2 YYEKEE (reference sequence). The CDR3 reads CASSSGQGANYGYTF. The DNA of the CDR3 is TGTGCCAGCAGCTCGGGACAGGGTGCTAACTATGGCTACACCTTC. The full variable domain, with the rest looked up from reference TRBV5-5 and TRBJ1-2, is DAGVTQSPTHLIKTRGQQVTLRCSPISGHKSVSWYQQVLGQGPQFIFQYYEKEERGRGNFPDRFSARQFPNYSSELNVNALLLGDSALYLCASSSGQGANYGYTFGSGTRLTVV.

This chain uses TRBV2 with TRBJ2-5; D is perhaps TRBD1 (6 bases). CDR1 is SNHLY and CDR2 is FYNNEI in the germline V gene. V was clipped by 6 bases and J by 4 bases, with 18 bases between them. This CDR3 region has 15 residues. In nucleotides, the CDR3 is TGTGCCAGCAGCTCAGGATGGGGGCCCGGAGAGACCCAGTACTTC. Its translation: CASSSGWGPGETQYF. Together with reference TRBV2 and TRBJ2-5, the CDR3 gives the full variable domain: EPEVTQTPSHQVTQMGQEVILRCVPISNHLYFYWYRQILGQKVEFLVSFYNNEISEKSEIFDDQFSVERPDGSNFTLKIRSTKLEDSAMYFCASSSGWGPGETQYFGPGTRLLVL.

The rearrangement joins TRBV19 to TRBJ1-4; D unclear. V was shortened by 1 base and J by 4 bases, with 7 bases between the two germline ends. Germline V gives CDR1 LNHDA, CDR2 SQIVND (reference sequence). The CDR3 loop spans 14 amino acids. This CDR3 reads CASSIGESNEKLFF. CDR3 DNA: TGTGCCAGTAGTATAGGGGAGAGTAATGAAAAACTGTTTTTT.

The chain couples TRBV7-3 to TRBJ2-2; D remains unclear. This CDR3 is built from 14 residues. The germline gives CDR1 SGHTA, CDR2 FQGTGA. The germline V and J ends were trimmed by 0 bases and 3 bases, with 5 bases remaining between them. As DNA, the CDR3 is TGTGCCAGCAGCTTAACACTTGACACCGGGGAGCTGTTTTTT. This gives the protein CASSLTLDTGELFF.

The chain has TRBV6-1 and TRBJ2-1, with 9 bases fitting TRBD2. Trimming at V came to 1 base and at J to 3 bases, leaving 1 base not matched to a gene. CDR3 length: 15 amino acids. The germline V gene has CDR1 MNHNS and CDR2 SASEGT. The CDR3 coding sequence is TGTGCCAGCAGTGAAGAAGCGGGGGGCTACAATGAGCAGTTCTTC. Residues: CASSEEAGGYNEQFF.

The V gene is TRBV4-3, the J gene TRBJ2-1; the match to TRBD1 covers 8 bases. V shed 4 bases, J shed 5 bases, and the junction held 4 bases outside the gene matches. The CDR3 totals 14 residues. The germline CDR1 and CDR2 sequences are LGHNA and YSLEER. CDR3: CASSLRTGHNEQFF. The CDR3 DNA follows: TGCGCCAGCAGCCTTCGGACAGGGCACAATGAGCAGTTCTTC.

V is TRBV9 and J is TRBJ2-3; 8 bases map to TRBD1. The CDR3 covers 16 residues. Germline trimming cut 3 bases from V and 5 bases from J; bases unmatched to any gene: 11. In germline, CDR1 is SGDLS, CDR2 YYNGEE. CDR3 sequence: CASSEPPGQGRDTQYF. The CDR3, as DNA: TGTGCCAGCAGCGAGCCCCCAGGACAGGGTAGAGATACGCAGTATTTT.